This T cell receptor beta chain was profiled in a study of identical twins. This clonotype was counted at least ten times. TCRdb redid the calling of the 5' RACE reads with MiXCR, one entry per CDR3 protein. The table records some 270,000 distinct CDR3 sequences, approximately 8.3% of them present only once. CDR3 length equals 13 residues. Germline CDR1 is DFQATT and CDR2 is SNEGSKA (reference sequence). This sample also belongs to another study, concerning yellow fever vaccine responses in identical twins.

The sequence derives from a woman younger than 30 in good health. The sequencing input was CD8+ T cells sorted from blood. The chain is built from TRBV20-1 and TRBJ2-1, with 8 bases matching TRBD2. In nucleotides, the CDR3 is TGCAGCTTGAGGACTAGCTCGGACAATGAGCAGTTCTTC. Protein sequence: CSLRTSSDNEQFF.